Each of the 15 T cell receptor beta chains below was sequenced from the same sample in a study of Graves' ophthalmopathy and Graves' hyperthyroidism. The study amplified TCR beta CDR3 regions using RNA transcripts. Following a first-round RT-PCR that used HTBI primers, a second-round multiplex PCR was carried out. In TCRdb, the multiplex PCR reads were re-called with MiXCR into one record per CDR3 protein. The repertoire holds more than 550,000 distinct CDR3 sequences, roughly two fifths seen once, with over 2.5% in the top ten. Sequencing was carried out using peripheral blood. These receptors were taken from an adult man with Graves' ophthalmopathy.

The chain combines TRBV6-1 with TRBJ1-5; TRBD1 matches at 7 bases. The CDR3 runs to 19 residues. Germline V gives CDR1 MNHNS, CDR2 SASEGT. The junction had 12 bases not matched to a gene; V was cut back by 0 bases and J by 1 base. The CDR3 is CASSEARGTEQGSNQPQHF. CDR3 in DNA: TGTGCCAGCAGTGAAGCGCGGGGAACTGAACAGGGGAGCAATCAGCCCCAGCATTTT.

This clonotype was counted between two and nine times. V gene TRBV19 combines with J gene TRBJ2-6, with 8 bases identical to TRBD1. The CDR3 sequence is 14 residues long. Per the germline V gene, CDR1 is LNHDA and CDR2 is SQIVND (reference sequence). Trimming took 6 bases from V and 10 from J; bases not matched to a gene: 8. CDR3 amino acids: CASRGDRLANVLTF. The CDR3 coding sequence is TGTGCCAGTAGAGGGGACAGGCTGGCTAACGTCCTGACTTTC.

The chain joins TRBV5-1 to TRBJ2-2; 10 bases fit TRBD2. The junction had 11 bases not matched to a gene; V was cut back by 3 bases and J by 3 bases. Germline CDR1 and CDR2: SGHRS and YFSETQ. This CDR3 spans 18 amino acids. In DNA form, the CDR3 reads TGCGCCAGCAGCTGGAGATCCGGACTAGCGGAAGACACCGGGGAGCTGTTTTTT. Amino acids: CASSWRSGLAEDTGELFF.

Comment on this clonotype: It may be a read error: a sequence one base away is much more abundant. The chain recombines TRBV29-1 with TRBJ2-7, with D possibly being TRBD1 (8 bases). V lost 3 bases, J lost 6 bases, and 15 bases lay in between. This CDR3 has 13 amino acids. Per the germline V gene, CDR1 is SQVTM and CDR2 is ANQGSEA. This chain's CDR3 is CSVDTGGGSEQYF. The DNA of the CDR3 is TGCAGCGTTGACACAGGGGGAGGGTCCGAGCAGTACTTC.

On this clonotype: A much larger clone sits a single nucleotide away, making a read error possible. CDR3 residues: CANRRSGPLNTEAFF. In nucleotides, the CDR3 is TGTGCCAATAGAAGATCGGGACCTTTAAACACTGAAGCTTTCTTT. The chain uses TRBV19 and TRBJ1-1; possibly TRBD1 for D (5 bases). Germline-derived CDR1 and CDR2 are LNHDA and SQIVND (reference sequence). This CDR3 spans 15 amino acids. Trimming shortened V by 10 bases and J by 2 bases, and 20 bases separated the two germline ends. Based on the CDR3 plus reference TRBV19 and TRBJ1-1, the full variable domain is DGGITQSPKYLFRKEGQNVTLSCEQNLNHDAMYWYRQDPGQGLRLIYYSQIVNDFQKGDIAEGYSVSREKKESFPLTVTSAQKNPTAFYLCANRRSGPLNTEAFFGQGTRLTVV.

A remark on this clonotype: No conserved phenylalanine or tryptophan ends this CDR3, so it is likely a read error. The DNA is left out, because the CDR3 cannot be placed on it with certainty; the CDR3 is given as TCRdb lists it. The CDR3 is CASSEKGY. The chain couples TRBV2 to TRBJ2-2; the table gives TRBD1 as D, unverified against the DNA. The CDR3 contains 8 residues when both ends are counted. Looked up from germline, CDR1 is SNHLY and CDR2 is FYNNEI.

The V call is TRBV29-1, the J call TRBJ2-5, with 9 bases fitting TRBD2. After removal of 5 bases from V and 2 bases from J, the junction contained 6 bases not matched to a gene. The CDR3 runs 14 residues. Germline CDR1 is SQVTM and CDR2 is ANQGSEA. CDR3 sequence reads: CSVSVAGGQETQYF. The CDR3 DNA sequence: TGCAGCGTTAGTGTGGCGGGAGGGCAAGAGACCCAGTACTTC. The complete variable domain, with remaining parts taken from reference TRBV29-1 and TRBJ2-5, reads SAVISQKPSRDICQRGTSLTIQCQVDSQVTMMFWYRQQPGQSLTLIATANQGSEATYESGFVIDKFPISRPNLTFSTLTVSNMSPEDSSIYLCSVSVAGGQETQYFGPGTRLLVL.

This clonotype was picked up a small number of times. A junction boundary mismatches the germline segment, possibly from a read error. The V gene is TRBV10-3, the J gene TRBJ1-2; TRBD1 matches at 9 bases. Germline CDR1 is ENHRY and CDR2 is SYGVKD. The CDR3 contains 13 residues. The chain's CDR3 is CASSEGTGNGYTF. CDR3 bases: TGTGCCAGCAGTGAAGGGACAGGGAACGGCTACACCTTC.

This clonotype was picked up many times. The chain has TRBV2 and TRBJ2-5; TRBD1 matches 10 bases. J was trimmed by 1 base and V by 4 bases; bases with no gene match: 3. The CDR3 has 15 amino acids. Germline-derived CDR1 and CDR2 are SNHLY and FYNNEI. The CDR3 here is CASSVGQGFQETQYF. The CDR3 DNA reads TGTGCCAGCAGTGTGGGACAGGGGTTCCAAGAGACCCAGTACTTC.

Concerning this clonotype: A single base separates this from a much larger clone, so it may be a read error. The chain uses TRBV7-8 and TRBJ2-7; no clear D. The V gene's germline CDR1 is SGHVS and CDR2 FQNEAQ. The CDR3 covers 15 residues. V was pared by 0 bases and J by 2 bases, with 11 bases between. CDR3 bases: TGTGCCAGCAGCTTAGCCCCGTCCCAAACCTACGAGCAGTACTTC. This sequence encodes CASSLAPSQTYEQYF.

With respect to this clonotype: A read error may be the cause here, since a much bigger clone is one base away. The chain is built from TRBV9 and TRBJ2-7; TRBD2 is a possible D gene (7 bases). The CDR3 is made up of 15 amino acids. Trimming left V 0 bases short and J 5 bases short, with 15 bases between. In germline, CDR1 is SGDLS, CDR2 YYNGEE. The CDR3 DNA is TGTGCCAGCAGCGTAGGGGGGGGCACCTTCCACGAGCAGTACTTC. Amino acid sequence: CASSVGGGTFHEQYF.

This clonotype came up once. The chain joins TRBV5-1 to TRBJ1-6; D is uncertain. The germline V gene has CDR1 SGHRS and CDR2 YFSETQ. This CDR3 comprises 14 residues. Trimming removed 4 bases from V and 9 bases from J, with 14 bases in between. The CDR3 DNA reads TGCGCCAGCAGCCAGACTGAATTGAGTTCACCCCTCCACTTT. Translating gives CASSQTELSSPLHF. The variable domain in full, completed from reference TRBV5-1 and TRBJ1-6, reads KAGVTQTPRYLIKTRGQQVTLSCSPISGHRSVSWYQQTPGQGLQFLFEYFSETQRNKGNFPGRFSGRQFSNSRSEMNVSTLELGDSALYLCASSQTELSSPLHFGNGTRLTVT.

This clonotype was seen a handful of times. The chain carries TRBV6-6 and TRBJ2-7; D is tentatively TRBD1 or TRBD2 (5 bases each). The V end was cut by 6 bases, the J end by 2 bases, with 14 bases between. Germline V lookup: CDR1 MNHNY, CDR2 SVGAGI (reference sequence). CDR3 length equals 14 residues. This CDR3 is CASSLGRATYEQYF. The CDR3 nucleotides read TGTGCCAGCAGCTTGGGACGGGCTACCTACGAGCAGTACTTC.

This clonotype was observed many times. The CDR3 region has the DNA TGTGCCACCAGTGACCCTGGGACAGGGGGCGTTACCGGGGAGCTGTTTTTT. Encoded protein: CATSDPGTGGVTGELFF. V usage is TRBV24-1 and J usage is TRBJ2-2, with TRBD1 matching 12 bases. The J segment lost 5 bases and the V segment lost 4 bases, leaving 7 bases of the junction unmatched. Germline V lookup: CDR1 KGHDR, CDR2 SFDVKD. This CDR3 comprises 17 residues.

This clonotype has ten or more counts. The chain couples TRBV19 to TRBJ1-2; D is ambiguous. Trimming pared 5 bases from V and 0 bases from J, leaving 10 bases between. The CDR3 is 14 amino acids. Germline CDR1 and CDR2: LNHDA and SQIVND (reference sequence). CDR3 sequence reads: CASSGGGPNYGYTF. The CDR3 nucleotides are TGTGCCAGTAGTGGCGGTGGTCCTAACTATGGCTACACCTTC.